The 13 T cell receptor beta chains listed next were all sequenced from one sample in a study of CXCR3-negative and CXCR3-positive naive CD8 T cells (dated 2019 in TCRdb). The data were produced on a NextSeq 550. The Human TCR Profiling Kit (MiLaboratory) was used to make UMI-labeled 5' RACE TRB cDNA libraries. Each entry corresponds to one CDR3 protein sequence from reads that TCRdb reprocessed, and DNA is not given. This sample's clone table shows some 130,000 distinct CDR3 sequences. The top ten clones comprise just under 0.5% of the sample. Material for sequencing was naive CXCR3- CD8+ T cells from blood. Per the publication, the cell subset or site label means: CD45RO-CCR7+CD27+CD95- naive CD8+ T cells lacking CXCR3 (TNR3-). The receptors come from a human donor in good health. Some clones in this sample may be carry-over from other donors' samples.

The V call is TRBV19, the J call TRBJ2-2; the D gene TCRdb calls, TRBD1, cannot be checked with no DNA. CDR1 LNHDA and CDR2 SQIVND come from the germline V gene (reference sequence). This CDR3 is built from 13 residues. CDR3: CASSLTGPGELFF.

The V call is TRBV15, the J call TRBJ2-7; TCRdb's D call, TRBD1, is unchecked because there is no DNA. CDR1 LNHNV and CDR2 YYDKDF come from the germline V gene (reference sequence). CDR3 length equals 16 residues. The CDR3 spells CATSRLTWGQGDEQYF.

This rearrangement joins TRBV7-9 to TRBJ1-1. The CDR3 sequence is 13 residues long. CDR1 is SEHNR, CDR2 FQNEAQ, per germline (reference sequence). The chain's CDR3 is CASSLYPGTEAFF.

The rearrangement joins TRBV10-3 to TRBJ2-7; TCRdb calls TRBD2, which cannot be checked without DNA. CDR1 and CDR2 (germline): ENHRY, SYGVKD. This CDR3 is 14 amino acids long. CDR3 region: CAISDRTGAGEQYF.

V usage is TRBV7-9 and J usage is TRBJ2-1; TCRdb picks TRBD1, but there is no DNA to check that call. Germline values: CDR1 SEHNR, CDR2 FQNEAQ (reference sequence). This CDR3 spans 15 amino acids. The chain's CDR3 is CASSSPGQGGSEQFF.

The chain carries TRBV12-3 or TRBV12-4 and TRBJ1-5. This CDR3 spans 12 amino acids. The CDR3 region is CASSFVRQPQHF.

The V call is TRBV27, the J call TRBJ2-7. This CDR3 region has 12 residues. Germline V lookup: CDR1 MNHEY, CDR2 SMNVEV (reference sequence). CDR3: CASSCLGCEQYF.

This rearrangement joins TRBV29-1 to TRBJ2-5; absent DNA, TCRdb's TRBD2 call cannot be checked. The V gene's germline CDR1 is SQVTM and CDR2 ANQGSEA. This CDR3 is built from 12 residues. This CDR3 is CSALTSGGTQYF.

CDR3 protein: CAAADRDFYEQYF. The chain links TRBV28 to TRBJ2-7; TCRdb calls TRBD1, which cannot be checked without DNA. Germline CDR1 is MDHEN and CDR2 is SYDVKM. CDR3 length: 13 residues.

The chain has TRBV6-2 or TRBV6-3 and TRBJ1-6. The CDR3 is 14 amino acids. Germline V gene data show CDR1 as MNHEY and CDR2 as SVGEGT. CDR3 amino acids: CASSYDQRFSPLHF.

V gene TRBV29-1 combines with J gene TRBJ2-7. CDR3 length: 14 amino acids. Per the germline V gene, CDR1 is SQVTM and CDR2 is ANQGSEA. CDR3 in amino acids: CSVEPTGSSYEQYF.

The rearrangement links TRBV7-2 to TRBJ2-7; the TCRdb call, TRBD1, lacks DNA for checking. Germline lookup yields CDR1 SGHTA and CDR2 FQGNSA. There are 15 residues in the CDR3. The CDR3 is CASSPSAAGGYEQYF.

V gene TRBV4-1 combines with J gene TRBJ2-7; TCRdb calls TRBD1, which cannot be checked without DNA. This CDR3 is 15 amino acids long. Germline-derived CDR1 and CDR2 are MGHRA and YSYEKL. The CDR3 reads CASSQGGGVAYEQYF.